Sequencing of this TCR beta chain was carried out in a study of metastatic and nonmetastatic thyroid tumors. In the study overall: Malignant and benign thyroid patients had repertoires compared in peripheral blood and tumor or nodule tissue. General study points: According to reports, the diversity of TCR beta was significantly higher in malignant thyroid tumors than in benign nodules, and this held in both blood and tumor samples.

A remark on this clone: Its antigen is not known.

Not a single patient had been given any form of treatment at any point before undergoing thyroid surgery. The CDR3 runs to 15 residues. Germline V lookup: CDR1 SGHDT, CDR2 YYEEEE. The V end lost 6 bases, the J end lost 4 bases, and 17 bases lay between the germline ends. Methods used by the authors: Across clinicopathological groups, CDR3 differences served as the basis for building a distant-metastasis classifier for papillary thyroid cancer. TCRdb re-analyzed the PCR reads using MiXCR. The V and J calls shown here were made by TCRdb, not taken from the authors' results. The table lists about 8,700 clones, roughly 24% of them singletons.

The material sequenced was adjacent normal tissue. The chain couples TRBV5-6 to TRBJ2-1; TRBD2 might be the D (6 bases). The source of this sequence is a female donor with papillary thyroid cancer or a benign thyroid nodule (not recorded which). Some clones in this sample may be carry-over from other donors' samples. For the CDR3, the DNA is TGTGCCAGCAACCTCCCGAGCGGAGGGTACAATGAGCAGTTCTTC. It is translated as CASNLPSGGYNEQFF.